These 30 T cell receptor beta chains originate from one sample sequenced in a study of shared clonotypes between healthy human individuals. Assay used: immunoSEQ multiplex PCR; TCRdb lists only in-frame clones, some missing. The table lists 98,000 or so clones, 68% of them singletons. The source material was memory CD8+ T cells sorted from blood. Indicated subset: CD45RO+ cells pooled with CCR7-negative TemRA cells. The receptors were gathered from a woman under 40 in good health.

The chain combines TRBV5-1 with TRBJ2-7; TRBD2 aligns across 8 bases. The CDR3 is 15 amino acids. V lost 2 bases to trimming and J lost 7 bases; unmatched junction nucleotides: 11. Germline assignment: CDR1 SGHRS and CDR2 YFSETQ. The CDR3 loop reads CASSLKTGGPGEQYF. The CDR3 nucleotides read TGCGCCAGCAGCTTAAAAACGGGAGGGCCGGGGGAGCAGTACTTC.

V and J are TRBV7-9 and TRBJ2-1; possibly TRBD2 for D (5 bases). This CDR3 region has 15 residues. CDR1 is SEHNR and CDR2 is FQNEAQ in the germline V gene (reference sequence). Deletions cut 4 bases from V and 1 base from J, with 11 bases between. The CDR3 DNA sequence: TGTGCCAGCAGCTCCCCACTAGGGTCCTACAATGAGCAGTTCTTC. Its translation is CASSSPLGSYNEQFF.

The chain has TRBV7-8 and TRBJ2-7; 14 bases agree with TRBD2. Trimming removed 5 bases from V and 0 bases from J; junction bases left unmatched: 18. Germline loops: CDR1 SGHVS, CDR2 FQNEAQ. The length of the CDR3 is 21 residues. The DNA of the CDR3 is TGTGCCAGCAGCCGACTGAATTTACCGACTAGCGGGAGGGCCTACTCCTACGAGCAGTACTTC. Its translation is CASSRLNLPTSGRAYSYEQYF.

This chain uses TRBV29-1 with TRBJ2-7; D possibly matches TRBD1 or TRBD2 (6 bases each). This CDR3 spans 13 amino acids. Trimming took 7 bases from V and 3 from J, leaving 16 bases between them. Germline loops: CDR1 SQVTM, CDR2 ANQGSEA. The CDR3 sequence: CSAGGGEHYEQYF. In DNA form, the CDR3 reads TGCAGCGCTGGGGGCGGGGAACACTACGAGCAGTACTTC.

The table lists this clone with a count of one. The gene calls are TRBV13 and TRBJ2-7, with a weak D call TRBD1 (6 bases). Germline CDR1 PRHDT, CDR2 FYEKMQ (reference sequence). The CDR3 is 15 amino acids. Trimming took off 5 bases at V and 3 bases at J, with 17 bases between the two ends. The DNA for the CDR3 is TGTGCCAGCAGCAAAACCGGGACACCTTACTACGAGCAGTACTTC. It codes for CASSKTGTPYYEQYF.

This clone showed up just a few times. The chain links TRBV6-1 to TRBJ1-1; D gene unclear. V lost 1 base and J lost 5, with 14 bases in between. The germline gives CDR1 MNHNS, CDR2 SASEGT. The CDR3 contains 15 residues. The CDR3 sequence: CASSEEEGASTEAFF. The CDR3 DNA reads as TGTGCCAGCAGTGAAGAAGAGGGTGCGTCGACTGAAGCTTTCTTT.

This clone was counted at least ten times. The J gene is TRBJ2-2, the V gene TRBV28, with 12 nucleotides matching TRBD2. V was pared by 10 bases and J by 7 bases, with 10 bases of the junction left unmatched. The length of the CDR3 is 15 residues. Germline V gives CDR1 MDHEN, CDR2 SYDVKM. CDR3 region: CATLSSGRALGELFF. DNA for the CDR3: TGTGCCACCCTCTCTAGCGGGAGGGCCCTCGGGGAGCTGTTTTTT.

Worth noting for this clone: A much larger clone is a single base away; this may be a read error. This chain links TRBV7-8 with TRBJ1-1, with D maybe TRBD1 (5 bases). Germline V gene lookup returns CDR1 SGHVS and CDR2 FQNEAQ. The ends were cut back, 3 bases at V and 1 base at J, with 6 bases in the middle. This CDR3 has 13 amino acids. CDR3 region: CASSFGGNTEAFF. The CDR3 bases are TGTGCCAGCAGCTTTGGGGGGAACACTGAAGCTTTCTTT. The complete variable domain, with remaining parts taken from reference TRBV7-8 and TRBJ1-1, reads GAGVSQSPRYKVAKRGQDVALRCDPISGHVSLFWYQQALGQGPEFLTYFQNEAQLDKSGLPSDRFFAERPEGSVSTLKIQRTQQEDSAVYLCASSFGGNTEAFFGQGTRLTVV.

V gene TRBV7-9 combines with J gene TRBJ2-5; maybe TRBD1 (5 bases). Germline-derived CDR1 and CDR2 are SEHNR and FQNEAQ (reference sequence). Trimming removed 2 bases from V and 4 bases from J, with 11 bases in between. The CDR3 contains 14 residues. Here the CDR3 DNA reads TGTGCCAGCAGCTTAACTGACAGCATAGAGACCCAGTACTTC. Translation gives CASSLTDSIETQYF.

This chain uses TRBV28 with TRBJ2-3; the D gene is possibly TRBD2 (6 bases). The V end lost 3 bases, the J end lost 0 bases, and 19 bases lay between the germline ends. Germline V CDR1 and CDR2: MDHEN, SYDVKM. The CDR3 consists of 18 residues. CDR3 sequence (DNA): TGTGCCAGCAGTTTTTCGGGGCGGGGAAGATCTAGCACAGATACGCAGTATTTT. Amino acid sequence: CASSFSGRGRSSTDTQYF.

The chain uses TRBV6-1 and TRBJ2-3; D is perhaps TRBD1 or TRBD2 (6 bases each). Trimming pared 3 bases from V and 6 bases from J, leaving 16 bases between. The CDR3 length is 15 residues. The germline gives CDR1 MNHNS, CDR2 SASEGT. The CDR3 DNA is TGTGCCAGCAGTGACTCGGGCAGGGGAGGTGATACGCAGTATTTT. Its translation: CASSDSGRGGDTQYF.

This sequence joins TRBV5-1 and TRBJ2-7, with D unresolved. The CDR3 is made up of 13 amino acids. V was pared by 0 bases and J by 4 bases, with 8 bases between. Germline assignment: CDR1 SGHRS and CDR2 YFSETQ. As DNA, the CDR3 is TGCGCCAGCAGCTTGGGTAGGAGTTACGAGCAGTACTTC. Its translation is CASSLGRSYEQYF.

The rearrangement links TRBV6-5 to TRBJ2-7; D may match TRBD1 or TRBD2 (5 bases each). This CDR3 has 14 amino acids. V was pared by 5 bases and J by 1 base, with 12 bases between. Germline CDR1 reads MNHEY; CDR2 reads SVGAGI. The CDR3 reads CASSPRDGSYEQYF. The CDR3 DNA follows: TGTGCCAGCAGTCCCCGGGACGGATCCTACGAGCAGTACTTC.

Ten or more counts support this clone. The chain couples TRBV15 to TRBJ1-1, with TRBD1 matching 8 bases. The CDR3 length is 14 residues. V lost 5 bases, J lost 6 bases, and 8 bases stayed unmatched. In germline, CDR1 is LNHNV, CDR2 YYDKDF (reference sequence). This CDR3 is CATSPTGEIPEAFF. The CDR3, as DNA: TGTGCCACCAGCCCGACAGGGGAGATCCCTGAAGCTTTCTTT.

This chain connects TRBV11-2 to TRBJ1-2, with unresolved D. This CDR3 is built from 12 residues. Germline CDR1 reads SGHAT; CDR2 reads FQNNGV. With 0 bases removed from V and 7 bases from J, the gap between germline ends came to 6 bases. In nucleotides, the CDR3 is TGTGCCAGCAGCTTAGACGGTAGTGGCTACACCTTC. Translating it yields CASSLDGSGYTF.

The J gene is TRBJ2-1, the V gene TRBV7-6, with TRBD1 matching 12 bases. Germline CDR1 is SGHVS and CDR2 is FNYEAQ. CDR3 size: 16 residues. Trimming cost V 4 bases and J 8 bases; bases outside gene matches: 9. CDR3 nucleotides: TGTGCCAGCAGCTCCTGGTCGGGACAGGGGGCTGATGAGCAGTTCTTC. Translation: CASSSWSGQGADEQFF.

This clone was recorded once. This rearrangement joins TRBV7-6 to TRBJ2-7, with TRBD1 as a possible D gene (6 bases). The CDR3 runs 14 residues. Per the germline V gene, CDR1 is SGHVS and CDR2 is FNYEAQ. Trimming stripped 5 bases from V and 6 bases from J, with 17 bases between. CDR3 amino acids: CASSEGQLPLEQYF. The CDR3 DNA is TGTGCCAGCAGCGAAGGACAGCTACCGCTCGAGCAGTACTTC.

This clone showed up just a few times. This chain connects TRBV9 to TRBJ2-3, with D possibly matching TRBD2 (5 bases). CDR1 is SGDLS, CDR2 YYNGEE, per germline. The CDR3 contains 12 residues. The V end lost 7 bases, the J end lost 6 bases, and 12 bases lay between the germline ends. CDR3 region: CASQAVEDTQYF. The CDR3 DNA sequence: TGTGCCAGCCAAGCGGTGGAGGATACGCAGTATTTT.

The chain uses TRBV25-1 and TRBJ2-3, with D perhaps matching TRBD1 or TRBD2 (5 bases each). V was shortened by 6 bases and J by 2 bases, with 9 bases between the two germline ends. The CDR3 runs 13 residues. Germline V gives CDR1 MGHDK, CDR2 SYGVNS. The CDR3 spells CASRGRATDTQYF. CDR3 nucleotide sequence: TGTGCCAGCAGGGGACGGGCCACAGATACGCAGTATTTT.

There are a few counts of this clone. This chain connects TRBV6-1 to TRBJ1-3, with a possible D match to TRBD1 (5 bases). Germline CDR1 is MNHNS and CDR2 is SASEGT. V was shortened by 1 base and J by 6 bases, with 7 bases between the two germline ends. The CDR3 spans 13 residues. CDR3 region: CASSEVGENTIYF. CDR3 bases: TGTGCCAGCAGTGAAGTAGGGGAAAACACCATATATTTT.

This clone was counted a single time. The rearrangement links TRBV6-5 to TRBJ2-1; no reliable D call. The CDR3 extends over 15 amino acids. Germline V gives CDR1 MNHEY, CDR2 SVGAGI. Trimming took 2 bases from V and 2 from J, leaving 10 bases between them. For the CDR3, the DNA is TGTGCCAGCAGTTACGGGCGGACGGCCTACAATGAGCAGTTCTTC. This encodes CASSYGRTAYNEQFF.

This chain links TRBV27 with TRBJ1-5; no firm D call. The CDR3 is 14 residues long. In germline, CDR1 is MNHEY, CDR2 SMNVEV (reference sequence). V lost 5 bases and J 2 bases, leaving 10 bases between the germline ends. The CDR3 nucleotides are TGTGCCAGCAGTCCGCGGGAGGGCAATCAGCCCCAGCATTTT. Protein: CASSPREGNQPQHF.

The CDR3 sequence is CASISGNNEQFF. The DNA of the CDR3 is TGCGCCAGCATTTCGGGAAATAATGAGCAGTTCTTC. The chain recombines TRBV5-1 with TRBJ2-1, with D perhaps TRBD2 (5 bases). This CDR3 contains 12 residues. Germline CDR1 is SGHRS and CDR2 is YFSETQ. Deletions cut 6 bases from V and 7 bases from J, with 11 bases between. The full variable domain, completed using reference TRBV5-1 and TRBJ2-1, is KAGVTQTPRYLIKTRGQQVTLSCSPISGHRSVSWYQQTPGQGLQFLFEYFSETQRNKGNFPGRFSGRQFSNSRSEMNVSTLELGDSALYLCASISGNNEQFFGPGTRLTVL.

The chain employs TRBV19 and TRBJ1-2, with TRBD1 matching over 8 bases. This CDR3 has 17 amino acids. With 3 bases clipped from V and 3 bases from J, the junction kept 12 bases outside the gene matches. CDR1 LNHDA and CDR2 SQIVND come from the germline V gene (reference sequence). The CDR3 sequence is CASSIRPRGTGHYGYTF. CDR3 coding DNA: TGTGCCAGTAGTATTCGGCCTCGCGGGACAGGCCACTATGGCTACACCTTC. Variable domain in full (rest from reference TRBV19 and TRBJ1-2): DGGITQSPKYLFRKEGQNVTLSCEQNLNHDAMYWYRQDPGQGLRLIYYSQIVNDFQKGDIAEGYSVSREKKESFPLTVTSAQKNPTAFYLCASSIRPRGTGHYGYTFGSGTRLTVV.

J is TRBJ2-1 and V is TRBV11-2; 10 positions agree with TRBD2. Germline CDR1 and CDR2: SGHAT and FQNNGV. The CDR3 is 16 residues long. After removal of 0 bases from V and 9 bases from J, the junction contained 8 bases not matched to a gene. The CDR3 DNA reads TGTGCCAGCAGCTTAGAAGGGACTAGCGTCTCCGGTGAGCAGTTCTTC. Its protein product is CASSLEGTSVSGEQFF.

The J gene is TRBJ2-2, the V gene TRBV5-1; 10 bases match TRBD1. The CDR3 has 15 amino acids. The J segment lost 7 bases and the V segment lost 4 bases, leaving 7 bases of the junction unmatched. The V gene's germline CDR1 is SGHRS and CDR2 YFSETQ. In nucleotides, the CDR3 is TGCGCCAGCAGCCTAACGACAGGGGGCGTCGGGGAGCTGTTTTTT. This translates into CASSLTTGGVGELFF.

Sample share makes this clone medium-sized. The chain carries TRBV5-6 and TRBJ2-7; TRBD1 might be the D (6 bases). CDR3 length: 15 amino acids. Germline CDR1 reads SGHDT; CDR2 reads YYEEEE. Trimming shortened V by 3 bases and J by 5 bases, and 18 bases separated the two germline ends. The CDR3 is CASSWAYRESDEQYF. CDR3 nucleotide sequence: TGTGCCAGCAGCTGGGCCTACAGGGAATCAGACGAGCAGTACTTC.

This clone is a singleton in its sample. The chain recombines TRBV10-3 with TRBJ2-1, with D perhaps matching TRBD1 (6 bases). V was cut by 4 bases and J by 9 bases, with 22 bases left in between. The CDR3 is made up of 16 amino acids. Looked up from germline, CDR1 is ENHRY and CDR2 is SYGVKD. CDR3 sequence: CAISVRRQGKGVEQFF. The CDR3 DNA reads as TGTGCCATCAGTGTCCGCAGGCAGGGGAAAGGGGTTGAGCAGTTCTTC.

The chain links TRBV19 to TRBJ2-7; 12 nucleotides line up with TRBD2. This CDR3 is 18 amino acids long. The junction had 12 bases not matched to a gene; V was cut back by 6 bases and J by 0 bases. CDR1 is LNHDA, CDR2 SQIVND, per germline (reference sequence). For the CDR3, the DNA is TGTGCCAGTAGAGGACGCACTAGCGGGAGGACCGACTCCTACGAGCAGTACTTC. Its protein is CASRGRTSGRTDSYEQYF.

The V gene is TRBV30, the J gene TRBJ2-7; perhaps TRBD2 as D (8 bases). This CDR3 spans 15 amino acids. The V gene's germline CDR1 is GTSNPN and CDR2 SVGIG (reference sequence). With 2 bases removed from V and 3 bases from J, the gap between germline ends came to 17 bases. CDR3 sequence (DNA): TGTGCCTGGAGTCCCCCGGGAGGGGGCCGCTACGAGCAGTACTTC. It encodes CAWSPPGGGRYEQYF.